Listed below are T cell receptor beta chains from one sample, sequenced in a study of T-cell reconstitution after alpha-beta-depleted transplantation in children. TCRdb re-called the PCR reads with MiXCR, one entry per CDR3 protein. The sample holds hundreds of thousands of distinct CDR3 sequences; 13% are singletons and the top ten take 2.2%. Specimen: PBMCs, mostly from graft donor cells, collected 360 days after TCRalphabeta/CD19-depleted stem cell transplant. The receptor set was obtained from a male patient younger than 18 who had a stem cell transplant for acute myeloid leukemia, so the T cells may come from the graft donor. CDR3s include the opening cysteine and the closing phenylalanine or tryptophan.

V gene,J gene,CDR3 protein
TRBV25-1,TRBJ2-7,CASTSQAYEQYF
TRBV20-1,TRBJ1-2,CSARGVQQYGYTF
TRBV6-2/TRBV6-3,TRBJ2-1,CASSYPTSGRTSYNEQFF
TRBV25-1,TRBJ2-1,CASSEFRQPYNEQFF
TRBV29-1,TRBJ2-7,CSVGDNSYEQYF
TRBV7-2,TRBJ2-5,CASSLGSRGGPETQYF
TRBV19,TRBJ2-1,CASSIVTGQPYNEQFF
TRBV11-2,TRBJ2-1,CASSLIGDYNEQFF
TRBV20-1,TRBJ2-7,CSAGRLTYEQYF
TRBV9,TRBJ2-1,CASSVVAGGHHFYEQFF
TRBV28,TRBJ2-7,CASSRQGGRGEQYF
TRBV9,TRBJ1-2,CASSGGTGGDGYTF